This T cell receptor (beta chain) was identified during a study of blood T cell repertoires in COVID-19. Study-level background: Sites in the United States, Italy and Spain provided acute and convalescent COVID-19 samples.

The table came from immunoSEQ multiplex PCR; TCRdb's copy has only in-frame clones and leaves some out. The sample has roughly 180,000 clones, 70% to 90% seen once. The junction had 0 bases not matched to a gene; V was cut back by 2 bases and J by 4 bases. Per the germline V gene, CDR1 is MNHEY and CDR2 is SVGEGT. The CDR3 sequence is 13 residues long. What was sequenced was peripheral blood. The clonotype comes from a woman aged 45-60 years with COVID-19, enrolled during active disease. V gene TRBV6-2 or TRBV6-3 combines with J gene TRBJ1-2; 8 bases are shared with TRBD1. The CDR3 DNA reads TGTGCCAGCAGTTACACAGGGGGCTATGGCTACACCTTC. Encoded protein: CASSYTGGYGYTF.